The 25 T cell receptor beta chains presented below share a single source sample, sequenced in a study of cytomegalovirus exposure and HLA in healthy donors. The primer mix had 60 Vbeta and 13 Jbeta primers. Measured with immunoSEQ multiplex PCR; TCRdb has only the in-frame clones, and not every one. The sample holds hundreds of thousands of clones, 75% to 80% seen once. The sequencing sample was made of PBMCs. The source of these receptors is a man aged 18 to 35 in good health and CMV-seronegative.

The chain joins TRBV9 to TRBJ1-1; the match to TRBD1 covers 9 bases. V shed 3 bases, J shed 1 base, and the junction held 4 bases outside the gene matches. The CDR3 is 15 amino acids. Germline CDR1 and CDR2: SGDLS and YYNGEE. This CDR3 reads CASSGGQGTNTEAFF. In DNA, the CDR3 is TGTGCCAGCAGCGGAGGACAGGGGACGAACACTGAAGCTTTCTTT. Complete variable domain (other parts from reference TRBV9 and TRBJ1-1): DSGVTQTPKHLITATGQRVTLRCSPRSGDLSVYWYQQSLDQGLQFLIQYYNGEERAKGNILERFSAQQFPDLHSELNLSSLELGDSALYFCASSGGQGTNTEAFFGQGTRLTVV.

The chain carries TRBV2 and TRBJ1-6; 8 nucleotides line up with TRBD1. The trim removed 6 bases at V and 4 bases at J, leaving 14 bases unmatched. This CDR3 is 18 amino acids long. Per germline, CDR1 SNHLY and CDR2 FYNNEI. The CDR3 is CASSQIRGTGNYNSPLHF. In nucleotides, the CDR3 is TGTGCCAGCAGCCAGATTCGGGGGACAGGAAATTATAATTCACCCCTCCACTTT.

The chain is built from TRBV7-8 and TRBJ2-1, with 7 bases matching TRBD2. The CDR3 is made up of 20 amino acids. V gave up 6 bases and J gave up 4 bases; unmatched junction bases: 24. Germline-derived CDR1 and CDR2 are SGHVS and FQNEAQ. CDR3 nucleotide sequence: TGTGCCAGCAGGGACCCGGGACTACTTCCCACTATCGGGCATTACAATGAGCAGTTCTTC. This gives the protein CASRDPGLLPTIGHYNEQFF.

J is TRBJ2-5 and V is TRBV11-2; D is uncertain. Deletions cut 4 bases from V and 9 bases from J, with 9 bases between. Germline CDR1 SGHAT, CDR2 FQNNGV. CDR3 length: 11 amino acids. The CDR3 loop reads CASSSRLAQYF. Here the CDR3 DNA reads TGTGCCAGCAGCTCTAGATTGGCCCAGTACTTC. The whole variable domain, filled in from reference TRBV11-2 and TRBJ2-5, reads EAGVAQSPRYKIIEKRQSVAFWCNPISGHATLYWYQQILGQGPKLLIQFQNNGVVDDSQLPKDRFSAERLKGVDSTLKIQPAKLEDSAVYLCASSSRLAQYFGPGTRLLVL.

The chain uses TRBV7-6 and TRBJ1-1; D remains ambiguous. The CDR3 totals 14 residues. CDR1 and CDR2 from the germline V gene are SGHVS and FNYEAQ. The V and J ends lost 0 bases and 3 bases respectively, with 8 bases between them. CDR3 in DNA: TGTGCCAGCAGCTTAGCCCCCCGGGACACTGAAGCTTTCTTT. As protein: CASSLAPRDTEAFF.

The J gene is TRBJ2-7, the V gene TRBV4-3; D may be TRBD2 (5 bases). From germline, CDR1 is LGHNA and CDR2 YSLEER. V was trimmed by 0 bases and J by 3 bases, leaving 12 bases between them. CDR3 length equals 15 residues. CDR3 sequence reads: CASSQDSATIYEQYF. The CDR3 DNA reads TGCGCCAGCAGCCAAGATTCGGCGACTATCTACGAGCAGTACTTC.

The V and J genes are TRBV7-8 and TRBJ2-1; the D gene is possibly TRBD1 (5 bases). V lost 1 base to trimming and J lost 5 bases, with 6 bases between them. Germline loops: CDR1 SGHVS, CDR2 FQNEAQ. The CDR3 is 13 amino acids. CDR3 amino acids: CASSLVTDNEQFF. In DNA form, the CDR3 reads TGTGCCAGCAGCTTAGTGACAGACAATGAGCAGTTCTTC.

V is TRBV30 and J is TRBJ2-7; TRBD1 matches 11 bases. Per the germline V gene, CDR1 is GTSNPN and CDR2 is SVGIG (reference sequence). V was clipped by 5 bases and J by 2 bases; unmatched bases: 2. The CDR3 runs to 13 residues. CDR3 amino acids: CAWWGQGAYEQYF. Here the CDR3 DNA reads TGTGCCTGGTGGGGACAGGGGGCCTACGAGCAGTACTTC.

The J gene is TRBJ2-7, the V gene TRBV9, with 9 bases matching TRBD2. Germline values: CDR1 SGDLS, CDR2 YYNGEE. After removal of 0 bases from V and 4 bases from J, the junction contained 5 bases not matched to a gene. The CDR3 runs 15 residues. CDR3 loop: CASSVGLADGYEQYF. CDR3 DNA: TGTGCCAGCAGCGTAGGACTAGCGGACGGATACGAGCAGTACTTC.

This chain uses TRBV18 with TRBJ1-1; TRBD1 matches at 8 bases. Looked up from germline, CDR1 is KGHSH and CDR2 is LQKENI. This CDR3 is 15 amino acids long. The V and J ends lost 3 bases and 0 bases, in that order; junction bases with no gene match: 3. DNA of the CDR3: TGTGCCAGCTCACCCGGACAGGGTTTGAACACTGAAGCTTTCTTT. Residues: CASSPGQGLNTEAFF. Full variable domain (missing parts from reference TRBV18 and TRBJ1-1): NAGVMQNPRHLVRRRGQEARLRCSPMKGHSHVYWYRQLPEEGLKFMVYLQKENIIDESGMPKERFSAEFPKEGPSILRIQQVVRGDSAAYFCASSPGQGLNTEAFFGQGTRLTVV.

The chain combines TRBV2 with TRBJ2-7, with a possible D match to TRBD1 (6 bases). Germline CDR1 SNHLY, CDR2 FYNNEI. V gave up 6 bases and J gave up 7 bases, with 13 bases separating them. CDR3 length equals 12 residues. The CDR3 region has the DNA TGTGCCAGCAGCGGGGACATTTGGGAGCAGTACTTC. Translation: CASSGDIWEQYF.

The table lists this clone with a count of one. The rearrangement joins TRBV5-6 to TRBJ2-1; D may be TRBD2 (6 bases). The length of the CDR3 is 14 residues. V was shortened by 1 base and J by 9 bases, with 14 bases between the two germline ends. Germline V CDR1 and CDR2: SGHDT, YYEEEE. The CDR3 DNA sequence: TGTGCCAGCAGCTTGTTTCGGGAGCTCGGTGAGCAGTTCTTC. Its protein is CASSLFRELGEQFF.

The chain has TRBV7-2 and TRBJ2-1; 10 positions agree with TRBD2. Losses at the gene ends were 2 bases for V and 3 bases for J; bases not matched to a gene: 4. This CDR3 region has 16 residues. Germline values: CDR1 SGHTA, CDR2 FQGNSA. For the CDR3, the DNA is TGTGCCAGCAGCTTAATAGCGGGGGGTGACTACAATGAGCAGTTCTTC. Its translation is CASSLIAGGDYNEQFF.

The rearrangement uses TRBV30 and TRBJ2-1, with TRBD2 matching 9 bases. CDR3 length: 15 residues. V shed 1 base, J shed 10 bases, and the junction held 11 bases outside the gene matches. Germline assignment: CDR1 GTSNPN and CDR2 SVGIG (reference sequence). The CDR3 protein is CAWSGQAGGHLEQFF. CDR3 nucleotide sequence: TGTGCCTGGAGTGGGCAAGCGGGGGGCCACCTAGAGCAGTTCTTC. Full variable domain (rest looked up from reference TRBV30 and TRBJ2-1): SQTIHQWPATLVQPVGSPLSLECTVEGTSNPNLYWYRQAAGRGLQLLFYSVGIGQISSEVPQNLSASRPQDRQFILSSKKLLLSDSGFYLCAWSGQAGGHLEQFFGPGTRLTVL.

The rearrangement joins TRBV9 to TRBJ1-5, with D perhaps TRBD1 (6 bases). The V end lost 3 bases, the J end lost 7 bases, and 20 bases lay between the germline ends. Looked up from germline, CDR1 is SGDLS and CDR2 is YYNGEE. The CDR3 spans 16 residues. The CDR3: CASSATQGRRRQPQHF. Here the CDR3 DNA reads TGTGCCAGCAGCGCTACACAGGGAAGGAGAAGGCAGCCCCAGCATTTT.

The CDR3 sequence is CASSAKTSTSYEQYF. In DNA form, the CDR3 reads TGTGCCAGCAGCGCTAAGACTAGCACCTCCTACGAGCAGTACTTC. The V and J genes are TRBV5-6 and TRBJ2-7; TRBD2 matches 7 bases. The junction had 7 bases not matched to a gene; V was cut back by 4 bases and J by 0 bases. This CDR3 contains 15 residues. Germline V gene data show CDR1 as SGHDT and CDR2 as YYEEEE.

The chain has TRBV11-2 and TRBJ2-5, with no clear D. Germline V gene sequence: CDR1 SGHAT, CDR2 FQNNGV. CDR3 length: 13 residues. V lost 1 base and J lost 3, with 6 bases in between. The CDR3: CASSLAREETQYF. In DNA, the CDR3 is TGTGCCAGCAGCTTAGCTCGGGAAGAGACCCAGTACTTC. Full variable domain (rest looked up from reference TRBV11-2 and TRBJ2-5): EAGVAQSPRYKIIEKRQSVAFWCNPISGHATLYWYQQILGQGPKLLIQFQNNGVVDDSQLPKDRFSAERLKGVDSTLKIQPAKLEDSAVYLCASSLAREETQYFGPGTRLLVL.

The chain links TRBV6-5 to TRBJ2-3; D might be TRBD1 (7 bases). Trimming stripped 6 bases from V and 0 bases from J, with 13 bases between. Germline CDR1 MNHEY, CDR2 SVGAGI. The CDR3 totals 15 residues. The DNA for the CDR3 is TGTGCCAGCAGAGTGACAGGGACTAGCACAGATACGCAGTATTTT. It encodes CASRVTGTSTDTQYF.

The rearrangement joins TRBV28 to TRBJ1-1, with D perhaps matching TRBD1 (5 bases). CDR1 MDHEN and CDR2 SYDVKM come from the germline V gene. The CDR3 is 14 amino acids. V gave up 1 base and J gave up 4 bases, with 10 bases separating them. CDR3: CASSLYQGGTEAFF. CDR3 sequence (DNA): TGTGCCAGCAGTTTATACCAGGGAGGCACTGAAGCTTTCTTT.

Note on this clone: This CDR3 is also generated by other DNA sequences in the sample. V gene TRBV14 combines with J gene TRBJ1-1, with TRBD1 as a possible D gene (5 bases). The CDR3 consists of 15 residues. The germline CDR1 and CDR2 sequences are SGHDN and FVKESK. Trimming pared 1 base from V and 5 bases from J, leaving 14 bases between. The DNA for the CDR3 is TGTGCCAGCAGCCAAGCTGGGATCGGGGGGACTGAAGCTTTCTTT. Its protein product is CASSQAGIGGTEAFF.

This clone occurred a few times. This chain joins TRBV10-3 and TRBJ1-1, with 9 bases aligning to TRBD1. J was trimmed by 4 bases and V by 5 bases; bases with no gene match: 5. The CDR3 is 14 residues long. CDR1 and CDR2 from the germline V gene are ENHRY and SYGVKD. The CDR3, as DNA: TGTGCCATCAGTCCGGGACAGGGAGGCACTGAAGCTTTCTTT. Translation gives CAISPGQGGTEAFF.

The CDR3 reads CASSKTGTGPIPTDTQYF. DNA for the CDR3: TGCGCCAGCAGCAAAACCGGGACAGGGCCCATTCCCACAGATACGCAGTATTTT. The chain couples TRBV4-3 to TRBJ2-3; 9 bases line up with TRBD1. Germline lookup yields CDR1 LGHNA and CDR2 YSLEER. With V trimmed by 5 bases and J by 2 bases, 14 bases remained unmatched. CDR3 length equals 18 residues.

This clone was recorded once. This sequence joins TRBV15 and TRBJ2-5; tentative D call: TRBD1 (6 bases). The CDR3 loop spans 15 amino acids. The V gene's germline CDR1 is LNHNV and CDR2 YYDKDF (reference sequence). Trimming removed 3 bases at V and 7 bases at J, with 18 bases between. Here the CDR3 reads CATSRHRDNRGTQYF. Here the CDR3 DNA reads TGTGCCACCAGCAGGCACCGGGACAATAGGGGGACCCAGTACTTC.

This clone appeared a single time. The same CDR3 arises from other DNA sequences in this sample as well. This rearrangement joins TRBV19 to TRBJ1-2; D might be TRBD1 (6 bases). Between the trimmed V and J ends, which lost 5 bases and 5 bases, there was a span of 9 bases. Germline V gene sequence: CDR1 LNHDA, CDR2 SQIVND (reference sequence). The CDR3 covers 12 residues. CDR3 DNA: TGTGCCAGTAGTCAACAGGGTTATGGCTACACCTTC. As protein: CASSQQGYGYTF.

The rearrangement joins TRBV15 to TRBJ1-1; the match to TRBD1 covers 10 bases. CDR1 and CDR2 (germline): LNHNV, YYDKDF (reference sequence). J was trimmed by 4 bases and V by 4 bases; bases with no gene match: 6. This CDR3 is built from 15 residues. The CDR3 region has the DNA TGTGCCACCAGCAAAGACAGGGGGCCGGGCACTGAAGCTTTCTTT. This sequence encodes CATSKDRGPGTEAFF.